These 19 T cell receptor beta chains were sequenced from one sample in a study of shared clonotypes between healthy human individuals. Libraries were prepared by immunoSEQ multiplex PCR; TCRdb keeps only in-frame clonotypes and omits some of them. The table records millions of clones, 85% to 95% of them present only once. As defined, naive CD8 cells were CD45RO-negative and positively selected for CCR7, with terminally differentiated effector memory CD45RA+ cells excluded. Sequenced: naive CD8+ T cells sorted from blood. The receptors stem from a man between 18 and 29 years old in good health.

V and J are TRBV4-3 and TRBJ2-7, with D uncertain. The V end was cut by 0 bases, the J end by 0 bases, with 12 bases between. The germline V gene has CDR1 LGHNA and CDR2 YSLEER. The CDR3 extends over 16 amino acids. The CDR3 coding sequence is TGCGCCAGCAGCCAAGAGCCGGGTCCAAGCTCCTACGAGCAGTACTTC. Translation gives CASSQEPGPSSYEQYF.

This chain uses TRBV21-1 with TRBJ2-7; whether TRBD2, the table's D call, matches the DNA was not checked. TRBV21-1 is labeled a pseudogene. This CDR3 has 18 residues. The CDR3 sequence is CASSHESLSGRAHYEQYF. CDR3 sequence (DNA): TGTGCCAGCAGCCACGAAAGTCTTAGCGGGAGGGCCCACTACGAGCAGTACTTC.

The CDR3 loop is CASARTGTKGEQYF. In nucleotides, the CDR3 is TGTGCCAGCGCTAGAACAGGGACAAAAGGCGAGCAGTACTTC. The chain has TRBV7-9 and TRBJ2-7; tentatively, D is TRBD1 (6 bases). This CDR3 spans 14 amino acids. Germline loops: CDR1 SEHNR, CDR2 FQNEAQ (reference sequence). V lost 8 bases and J lost 6, with 20 bases in between.

The chain carries TRBV19 and TRBJ1-1; 8 bases agree with TRBD1. The CDR3 contains 13 residues. Germline CDR1 is LNHDA and CDR2 is SQIVND (reference sequence). Trimming at V came to 10 bases and at J to 3 bases, leaving 7 bases not matched to a gene. CDR3 in amino acids: CATQDRADTEAFF. The CDR3 nucleotides read TGTGCCACCCAGGACAGGGCGGACACTGAAGCTTTCTTT.

The chain recombines TRBV5-8 with TRBJ2-7; 9 bases are a match to TRBD1. Trimming cost V 3 bases and J 5 bases; bases outside gene matches: 9. Germline lookup yields CDR1 SGHTS and CDR2 YDEGEE. The CDR3 has 15 amino acids. The CDR3 loop reads CASSSAGTGNNEQYF. In DNA, the CDR3 is TGTGCCAGCAGCTCAGCCGGGACAGGGAACAACGAGCAGTACTTC. Full variable domain (remainder filled in from reference TRBV5-8 and TRBJ2-7): EAGVTQSPTHLIKTRGQQATLRCSPISGHTSVYWYQQALGLGLQFLLWYDEGEERNRGNFPPRFSGRQFPNYSSELNVNALELEDSALYLCASSSAGTGNNEQYFGPGTRLTVT.

The chain uses TRBV7-9 and TRBJ1-2; D gene ambiguous. Per germline, CDR1 SEHNR and CDR2 FQNEAQ (reference sequence). Deletions cut 4 bases from V and 6 bases from J, with 12 bases between. There are 13 residues in the CDR3. CDR3 sequence reads: CASSSSMGNGYTF. CDR3 sequence (DNA): TGTGCCAGCAGCTCATCAATGGGGAATGGCTACACCTTC.

The rearrangement links TRBV2 to TRBJ2-4; no definite D call. The CDR3 totals 13 residues. Trimming took off 6 bases at V and 1 base at J, with 7 bases between the two ends. Germline CDR1 reads SNHLY; CDR2 reads FYNNEI. The CDR3 loop reads CASRSLAKNIQYF. As DNA, the CDR3 is TGTGCCAGCAGAAGCTTGGCCAAAAACATTCAGTACTTC.

This clone was seen a few times. The chain carries TRBV5-1 and TRBJ1-2; TRBD1 is a possible D gene (6 bases). Germline loops: CDR1 SGHRS, CDR2 YFSETQ. This CDR3 region has 15 residues. Deletions cut 4 bases from V and 4 bases from J, with 17 bases between. The CDR3 sequence: CASSLTLDSRYGYTF. The CDR3 nucleotides read TGCGCCAGCAGCCTCACCCTGGACAGCCGCTATGGCTACACCTTC.

This clone has just a few counts. The chain has TRBV7-3 and TRBJ1-6; weak D call: TRBD1 (5 bases). Trimming took off 2 bases at V and 9 bases at J, with 11 bases between the two ends. This CDR3 region has 14 residues. Germline CDR1 SGHTA, CDR2 FQGTGA. CDR3 nucleotides: TGTGCCAGCAGCTTACTGGGGCAAGGTTCACCCCTCCACTTT. Protein sequence: CASSLLGQGSPLHF.

This chain links TRBV4-1 with TRBJ2-1, with 7 bases lining up with TRBD2. Germline loops: CDR1 MGHRA, CDR2 YSYEKL. This CDR3 is built from 14 residues. V dropped 2 bases and J dropped 6; count of bases not matched to a gene: 4. CDR3 nucleotide sequence: TGCGCCAGCAGCCAAAGCGGGGCCTTCAATGAGCAGTTCTTC. This sequence encodes CASSQSGAFNEQFF.

The J gene is TRBJ2-4, the V gene TRBV23-1; no clear D. TRBV23-1 is placed among ORFs of uncertain function. V lost 4 bases to trimming and J lost 0 bases, with 10 bases between them. The CDR3 loop spans 15 amino acids. CDR3 residues: CASSLPKGAKNIQYF. Written as DNA, the CDR3 is TGCGCCAGCAGTCTCCCTAAGGGAGCCAAAAACATTCAGTACTTC.

V is TRBV27 and J is TRBJ2-1; possible D gene TRBD1, 6 bases. Germline CDR1 is MNHEY and CDR2 is SMNVEV (reference sequence). The CDR3 has 14 amino acids. V lost 4 bases to trimming and J lost 7 bases, with 14 bases between them. CDR3 in amino acids: CASSSVTQGNEQFF. The CDR3 coding sequence is TGTGCCAGCAGTTCCGTAACACAGGGAAATGAGCAGTTCTTC.

This clone was detected only a few times. Other DNA sequences in this sample translate to the same CDR3. This chain uses TRBV4-1 with TRBJ2-7; tentative D call: TRBD2 (5 bases). V lost 4 bases, J lost 2 bases, and 9 bases lay in between. The CDR3 length is 13 residues. Germline V gives CDR1 MGHRA, CDR2 YSYEKL. The CDR3 region has the DNA TGCGCCAGCAGCCGAGGACTTACCTACGAGCAGTACTTC. Protein product: CASSRGLTYEQYF.

The chain recombines TRBV19 with TRBJ2-2; D is possibly TRBD1 (7 bases). CDR1 and CDR2 (germline): LNHDA, SQIVND (reference sequence). The CDR3 covers 17 residues. V gave up 5 bases and J gave up 1 base, with 17 bases separating them. The CDR3 region is CASSAGQFIGNTGELFF. The CDR3 nucleotides are TGTGCCAGTAGTGCGGGACAGTTCATAGGGAACACCGGGGAGCTGTTTTTT.

V and J are TRBV5-3 and TRBJ2-7; 9 positions agree with TRBD2. TRBV5-3 is designated an ORF whose function remains uncertain. The ends lost 4 bases at V and 10 bases at J; junction bases unmatched: 6. The CDR3 contains 12 residues. The CDR3 DNA reads TGTGCCAGAAGCGGGCAACTAGCGGGCCAGTACTTC. As protein: CARSGQLAGQYF.

In regard to this clone: The junction does not match germline at one end; this may be a read error. The chain carries TRBV4-3 and TRBJ2-7; 10 bases match TRBD2. The CDR3 extends over 13 amino acids. Germline V lookup: CDR1 LGHNA, CDR2 YSLEER. The CDR3 here is CASSQDFGTSELF. In nucleotides, the CDR3 is TGCGCCAGCAGCCAAGATTTCGGGACTAGCGAACTCTTC.

This rearrangement joins TRBV7-6 to TRBJ2-7; D is perhaps TRBD1 (5 bases). The CDR3 loop spans 13 amino acids. The V gene's germline CDR1 is SGHVS and CDR2 FNYEAQ. V was shortened by 5 bases and J by 5 bases, with 13 bases between the two germline ends. CDR3 nucleotides: TGTGCCAGCAGCCCCGAGGCAGGGAACGAGCAGTACTTC. Protein sequence: CASSPEAGNEQYF.

The rearrangement links TRBV9 to TRBJ1-6; possibly TRBD1 for D (5 bases). Trimming pared 0 bases from V and 7 bases from J, leaving 11 bases between. The CDR3 covers 15 residues. Germline V CDR1 and CDR2: SGDLS, YYNGEE. CDR3 sequence (DNA): TGTGCCAGCAGCGTAGAGGGGAATGAGAATTCACCCCTCCACTTT. Residues: CASSVEGNENSPLHF.

A single count supports this clone. The V gene is TRBV10-3, the J gene TRBJ1-1; D gene uncertain. The CDR3 contains 15 residues. The ends were cut back, 7 bases at V and 3 bases at J, with 18 bases in the middle. CDR1 ENHRY and CDR2 SYGVKD come from the germline V gene. CDR3: CAITPERVVDTEAFF. The CDR3 DNA is TGTGCCATCACCCCGGAGAGGGTAGTGGACACTGAAGCTTTCTTT.